This TCR beta chain was sequenced for a study of Graves' ophthalmopathy and Graves' hyperthyroidism. RNA transcripts provided the template for amplifying TCR beta CDR3 regions. HTBI-primed first-round RT-PCR preceded second-round multiplex PCR. One entry per CDR3 protein, called by TCRdb with MiXCR from the multiplex PCR reads. The repertoire holds more than 1,000,000 distinct CDR3 sequences, less than 45% seen once, with 11% in the top ten. In germline, CDR1 is SGDLS, CDR2 YYNGEE. Deletions cut 3 bases from V and 3 bases from J, with 12 bases between. The CDR3 runs to 14 residues. This TCR came from an adult man with Graves' hyperthyroidism. Source material: peripheral blood or thyroid tissue (not recorded which). J is TRBJ2-5 and V is TRBV9, with D possibly being TRBD2 (5 bases). In nucleotides, the CDR3 is TGTGCCAGCAGCGCCCTACCGGGGAAAGAGACCCAGTACTTC. It specifies CASSALPGKETQYF.